One and the same sample provided the 18 T cell receptor beta chains below, sequenced in a study of blood T cell repertoires in COVID-19. Sequenced by immunoSEQ multiplex PCR; TCRdb stores in-frame clones only, minus some. The data contain under 250,000 clones, around four fifths of them singletons. The sequenced material came from peripheral blood. The source of these receptors is a woman between 50 and 59 years old with acute or convalescent COVID-19.

This chain joins TRBV12-3 or TRBV12-4 and TRBJ2-5; D not resolved. Trimming shortened V by 6 bases and J by 0 bases, and 5 bases separated the two germline ends. The CDR3 spans 12 residues. The CDR3: CASRQNQETQYF. DNA for the CDR3: TGTGCCAGCAGACAGAACCAAGAGACCCAGTACTTC.

V is TRBV19 and J is TRBJ2-1; possibly TRBD2 for D (6 bases). CDR1 LNHDA and CDR2 SQIVND come from the germline V gene (reference sequence). Trimming pared 8 bases from V and 1 base from J, leaving 12 bases between. This CDR3 comprises 14 residues. CDR3 sequence (DNA): TGTGCCAGTCAGGAGGGGTCTTCCTACAATGAGCAGTTCTTC. As protein: CASQEGSSYNEQFF.

This rearrangement joins TRBV11-3 to TRBJ2-3, with 7 bases fitting TRBD2. V was pared by 1 base and J by 1 base, with 5 bases of the junction left unmatched. Per the germline V gene, CDR1 is SGHNT and CDR2 is YENEEA. This CDR3 region has 16 residues. The CDR3 region has the DNA TGTGCCAGCAGCTTAGGTACGGGAGGTGGCACAGATACGCAGTATTTT. Protein product: CASSLGTGGGTDTQYF.

The genes are TRBV5-1 and TRBJ1-2, with 7 bases fitting TRBD1. With V trimmed by 6 bases and J by 5 bases, 13 bases remained unmatched. CDR3 length equals 15 residues. Germline CDR1 reads SGHRS; CDR2 reads YFSETQ. The CDR3 spells CASKRDSGGRYGYTF. For the CDR3, the DNA is TGCGCCAGCAAGAGGGACAGTGGGGGAAGGTATGGCTACACCTTC. The entire variable domain, with the rest obtained from reference TRBV5-1 and TRBJ1-2, is as follows: KAGVTQTPRYLIKTRGQQVTLSCSPISGHRSVSWYQQTPGQGLQFLFEYFSETQRNKGNFPGRFSGRQFSNSRSEMNVSTLELGDSALYLCASKRDSGGRYGYTFGSGTRLTVV.

The J gene is TRBJ1-2, the V gene TRBV6-5, with 8 positions matching TRBD1. This CDR3 is built from 14 residues. Losses at the gene ends were 5 bases for V and 4 bases for J; bases not matched to a gene: 6. Germline CDR1 is MNHEY and CDR2 is SVGAGI. Here the CDR3 DNA reads TGTGCCAGCAGTACACAGGGGGGGGGCTATGGCTACACCTTC. Its translation is CASSTQGGGYGYTF.

This clone came up a few times. The chain combines TRBV5-4 with TRBJ2-3; D possibly corresponds to TRBD2 (6 bases). Germline lookup yields CDR1 SGHNT and CDR2 YYREEE (reference sequence). There are 17 residues in the CDR3. Deletions cut 4 bases from V and 2 bases from J, with 20 bases between. The CDR3, as DNA: TGTGCCAGCAGCCCGCGAGGTGGAGGCGGGAACACAGATACGCAGTATTTT. Protein product: CASSPRGGGGNTDTQYF.

The rearrangement links TRBV7-3 to TRBJ2-3; 12 nucleotides match TRBD2. Germline assignment: CDR1 SGHTA and CDR2 FQGTGA. V dropped 5 bases and J dropped 8; count of bases not matched to a gene: 17. This CDR3 contains 18 residues. The CDR3 nucleotides are TGTGCCAGCAGCCCACGACCCCTAGCGGGAGGGAACCGGGTTACGCAGTATTTT. Residues: CASSPRPLAGGNRVTQYF. Full variable domain (rest looked up from reference TRBV7-3 and TRBJ2-3): GAGVSQTPSNKVTEKGKYVELRCDPISGHTALYWYRQSLGQGPEFLIYFQGTGAADDSGLPNDRFFAVRPEGSVSTLKIQRTERGDSAVYLCASSPRPLAGGNRVTQYFGPGTRLTVL.

The V and J genes are TRBV7-2 and TRBJ2-3; possibly TRBD1 for D (6 bases). Germline assignment: CDR1 SGHTA and CDR2 FQGNSA. This CDR3 is built from 14 residues. The V end was cut by 5 bases, the J end by 6 bases, with 15 bases between. This CDR3 is CASSDRSYLDTQYF. The CDR3, as DNA: TGTGCCAGCAGCGACAGGTCGTATCTGGATACGCAGTATTTT.

The chain uses TRBV2 and TRBJ1-6; D gene uncertain. Germline assignment: CDR1 SNHLY and CDR2 FYNNEI. The CDR3 contains 13 residues. Trimming took 5 bases from V and 8 from J, leaving 10 bases between them. CDR3 bases: TGTGCCAGCAGTACTACCCTAGATTCACCCCTCCACTTT. This encodes CASSTTLDSPLHF.

This chain links TRBV5-1 with TRBJ2-5; 10 bases map to TRBD1. This CDR3 is built from 14 residues. Trimming removed 3 bases from V and 4 bases from J; junction bases left unmatched: 3. Germline assignment: CDR1 SGHRS and CDR2 YFSETQ. CDR3 in DNA: TGCGCCAGCAGCTCGACAGGGGGCTTAGAGACCCAGTACTTC. Translating it yields CASSSTGGLETQYF.

Only one count was recorded for this clone. This chain links TRBV29-1 with TRBJ1-4; 8 bases are shared with TRBD1. With V trimmed by 6 bases and J by 4 bases, 4 bases remained unmatched. The length of the CDR3 is 13 residues. Germline-derived CDR1 and CDR2 are SQVTM and ANQGSEA. The CDR3 DNA follows: TGCAGCGTCCAGGGGGCGGTTAATGAAAAACTGTTTTTT. Its protein is CSVQGAVNEKLFF.

The chain links TRBV18 to TRBJ1-2, with D possibly being TRBD1 (5 bases). The V gene's germline CDR1 is KGHSH and CDR2 LQKENI. V lost 6 bases and J lost 7, with 18 bases in between. CDR3 length: 14 residues. CDR3 in DNA: TGTGCCAGCTCTTCAGGAATAGGGCAGGGTGGCTACACCTTC. This codes for CASSSGIGQGGYTF.

This chain links TRBV14 with TRBJ2-2; maybe TRBD1 (7 bases). Trimming took off 1 base at V and 0 bases at J, with 9 bases between the two ends. The CDR3 runs to 16 residues. Germline V CDR1 and CDR2: SGHDN, FVKESK. The CDR3 sequence is CASSQGGTANTGELFF. CDR3 bases: TGTGCCAGCAGCCAAGGCGGGACAGCGAACACCGGGGAGCTGTTTTTT.

The chain couples TRBV3-1 (or the pseudogene TRBV3-2) to TRBJ2-7; 14 bases are shared with TRBD2. Germline values: CDR1 LGHDT, CDR2 YNNKEL (reference sequence). The CDR3 covers 17 residues. The junction had 9 bases not matched to a gene; V was cut back by 4 bases and J by 4 bases. CDR3 DNA sequence: TGTGCCAGCAGCCCTATCCGGGGACTAGCGGGAGAGTACGAGCAGTACTTC. The encoded protein is CASSPIRGLAGEYEQYF.

The chain carries TRBV3-1 (or the pseudogene TRBV3-2) and TRBJ2-3; 7 bases line up with TRBD1. The CDR3 loop spans 12 amino acids. The V segment lost 4 bases and the J segment 10 bases; nucleotides outside the gene matches: 5. Germline values: CDR1 LGHDT, CDR2 YNNKEL (reference sequence). The CDR3 DNA follows: TGTGCCAGCAGCCTTCGGGACAGTGCGCAGTATTTT. This translates into CASSLRDSAQYF.

This clone has a single count. For the CDR3, the DNA is TGTGCCAGCAGCTTTGGACAGGGGGCGGGAGGCTACACCTTC. This encodes CASSFGQGAGGYTF. The genes are TRBV7-2 and TRBJ1-2; 11 bases fit TRBD1. The germline V gene has CDR1 SGHTA and CDR2 FQGNSA. The junction had 5 bases not matched to a gene; V was cut back by 3 bases and J by 8 bases. CDR3 size: 14 residues.

This sequence joins TRBV4-1 and TRBJ2-1, with D possibly matching TRBD2 (6 bases). Per germline, CDR1 MGHRA and CDR2 YSYEKL. Trimming shortened V by 1 base and J by 15 bases, and 13 bases separated the two germline ends. The CDR3 has 12 amino acids. The CDR3 DNA reads as TGCGCCAGCAGCCAAGTAGCGGTGAGGCGGTTCTTC. It codes for CASSQVAVRRFF.

This sequence joins TRBV28 and TRBJ1-3, with TRBD1 as a possible D gene (5 bases). The CDR3 extends over 21 amino acids. Germline assignment: CDR1 MDHEN and CDR2 SYDVKM. Trimming stripped 7 bases from V and 3 bases from J, with 34 bases between. The CDR3 here is CASTPWVSAFSGTSGGNTIYF. The CDR3 DNA sequence: TGTGCCAGCACCCCGTGGGTTTCCGCCTTCTCTGGGACTAGTGGTGGAAACACCATATATTTT.